This TCR beta chain came from a study of T cell repertoires and HLA-DP antigens. Looking at the study overall: Alloreactive CD4+ T cells targeted HLA-DP on transduced HeLa.

Germline V gene lookup returns CDR1 SGDLS and CDR2 YYNGEE. Trimming shortened V by 0 bases and J by 8 bases, and 30 bases separated the two germline ends. The CDR3 covers 20 residues. This table comes from immunoSEQ multiplex PCR, and its TCRdb copy is limited to in-frame clones, with some not included. The sample contains 85,000 to 90,000 clones, approximately 86% of which appear only once. This clone was recorded only once. Its antigen is unidentified. Sequencing was performed on CD4+ T cells from PBMCs. This clonotype was obtained from a man aged 45-65 years in good health and CMV-seronegative. The chain is built from TRBV9 and TRBJ2-1, with a weak D call TRBD2 (7 bases). This chain's CDR3 is CASSVGTGGRRRSLQDEQFF. CDR3 nucleotides: TGTGCCAGCAGCGTAGGTACGGGGGGCAGGAGAAGGAGCCTACAGGATGAGCAGTTCTTC.